This TCR beta chain comes out of a study of blood T cell repertoires in COVID-19. V was pared by 9 bases and J by 0 bases, with 12 bases between. Germline V CDR1 and CDR2: LNHDA, SQIVND (reference sequence). This CDR3 spans 14 amino acids. How the authors handled the data: Amplification with reference gene primers provided the estimates of nucleated cell counts. Sequencing was performed with immunoSEQ multiplex PCR; in TCRdb, only in-frame clones are kept and a portion is missing. V, J and clone size are taken as reported in that table, and D and trimming were inferred from the DNA itself. The sample contains about 250,000 clones, roughly 87% of which appear only once.

The V call is TRBV19, the J call TRBJ1-5; TRBD1 is a possible D gene (6 bases). The receptor was derived from a man aged 18 to 29 with active or convalescent COVID-19. Sequenced input: peripheral blood. Here the CDR3 reads CASFDRYSNQPQHF. CDR3 in DNA: TGTGCCAGCTTTGACAGGTATAGCAATCAGCCCCAGCATTTT.